This TCR beta chain was recorded in a study of technical replicates of blood from a handful of donors. Only in-frame clones appear in the TCRdb table, and some are missing; sequencing was by immunoSEQ multiplex PCR. The sample lists some 56,000 clones, about 95% occurring once. This CDR3 spans 16 amino acids. From germline, CDR1 is LGHNA and CDR2 YSLEER. Trimming removed 2 bases from V and 3 bases from J; junction bases left unmatched: 6. The sample holds one count of this clone. The sequenced sample consisted of PBMCs. This chain links TRBV4-3 with TRBJ2-1; TRBD1 matches 8 bases. This clonotype was sampled from a human donor in good health. Some clones in this sample may be carry-over from other donors' samples. CDR3 loop: CASSQPGQDFYNEQFF. Here the CDR3 DNA reads TGCGCCAGCAGCCAACCGGGACAGGACTTCTACAATGAGCAGTTCTTC.